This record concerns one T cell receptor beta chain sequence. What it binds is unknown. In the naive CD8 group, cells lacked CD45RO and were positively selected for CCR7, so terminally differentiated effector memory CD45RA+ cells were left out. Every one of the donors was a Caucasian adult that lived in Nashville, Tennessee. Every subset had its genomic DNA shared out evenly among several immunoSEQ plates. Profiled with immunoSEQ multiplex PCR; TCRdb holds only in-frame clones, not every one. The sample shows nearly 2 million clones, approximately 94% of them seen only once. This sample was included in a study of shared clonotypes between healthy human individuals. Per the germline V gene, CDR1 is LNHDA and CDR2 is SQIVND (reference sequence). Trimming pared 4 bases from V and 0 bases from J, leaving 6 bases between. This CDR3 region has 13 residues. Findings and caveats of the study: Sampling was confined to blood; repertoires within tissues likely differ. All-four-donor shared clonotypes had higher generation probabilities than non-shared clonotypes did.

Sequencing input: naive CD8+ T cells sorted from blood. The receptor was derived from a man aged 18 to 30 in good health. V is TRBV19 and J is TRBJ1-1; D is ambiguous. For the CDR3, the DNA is TGTGCCAGTAGTAAATCACTGAACACTGAAGCTTTCTTT. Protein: CASSKSLNTEAFF.